The present T cell receptor (beta chain) was sequenced within a study of Ad26.COV2.S vaccination and SARS-CoV-2 variants. Overall study context: Ad26.COV2.S shots went into the muscle once or twice, 56 days apart.

The method was immunoSEQ multiplex PCR; TCRdb's version includes in-frame clones alone and lacks a portion of them. The sample holds hundreds of thousands of clones, around 90% seen once. V lost 2 bases and J lost 9, with 8 bases in between. Germline V gene data show CDR1 as GTSNPN and CDR2 as SVGIG (reference sequence). There are 11 residues in the CDR3. Regarding treatment: 19 received Ad26.COV2.S at low or high dose, single or two shots; several received placebo; per-sample allocation not given. Samples analyzed were those drawn on day 63 after the first vaccine or placebo injection. Here the sequenced sample was peripheral blood, taken in a trial of Ad26.COV2.S vaccine versus placebo. The chain carries TRBV30 and TRBJ1-5; a possible D gene is TRBD1 (6 bases). The receptor was isolated from a person between 18 and 60 years old who received the Ad26.COV2.S COVID-19 vaccine or a placebo. The CDR3 loop is CAWSTGSPQHF. The CDR3 coding sequence is TGTGCCTGGAGTACAGGGTCGCCCCAGCATTTT.